The T cell receptor (beta chain) under discussion was sequenced for a study of blood T cell repertoires in COVID-19. Study background: The samples span acute and convalescent COVID-19 from the United States, Italy and Spain.

The CDR3 sequence is 14 residues long. Per germline, CDR1 SGHTA and CDR2 FQGNSA. Germline trimming cut 3 bases from V and 7 bases from J; bases unmatched to any gene: 6. Produced via immunoSEQ multiplex PCR; TCRdb's table is partial and in-frame only. Of about 200,000 clones listed, around 80% are singletons. The rearrangement links TRBV7-2 to TRBJ2-7; 10 bases map to TRBD2. Sequenced material: peripheral blood. This clonotype was obtained from a human donor in a cohort sampled during active COVID-19. The CDR3 nucleotides are TGTGCCAGCAGCTTCAGCGGGGGGGCTTGGGAGCAGTACTTC. Protein sequence: CASSFSGGAWEQYF.